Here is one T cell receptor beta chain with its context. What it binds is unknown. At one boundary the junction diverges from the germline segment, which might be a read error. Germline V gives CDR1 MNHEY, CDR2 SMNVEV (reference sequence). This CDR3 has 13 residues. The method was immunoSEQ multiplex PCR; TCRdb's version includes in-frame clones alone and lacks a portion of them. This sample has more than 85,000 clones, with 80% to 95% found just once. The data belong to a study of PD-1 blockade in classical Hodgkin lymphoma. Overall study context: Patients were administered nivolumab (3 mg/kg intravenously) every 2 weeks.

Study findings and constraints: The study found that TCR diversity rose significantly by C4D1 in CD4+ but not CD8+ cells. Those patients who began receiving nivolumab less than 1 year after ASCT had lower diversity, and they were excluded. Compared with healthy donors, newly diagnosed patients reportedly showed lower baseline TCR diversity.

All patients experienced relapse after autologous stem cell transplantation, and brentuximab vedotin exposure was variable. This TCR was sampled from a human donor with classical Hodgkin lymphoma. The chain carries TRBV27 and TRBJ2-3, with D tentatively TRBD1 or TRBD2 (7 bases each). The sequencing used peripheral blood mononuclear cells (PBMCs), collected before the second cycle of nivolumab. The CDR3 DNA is TGTGCCAGCAGTTTGAAGGGGACAGCGGGGACCCATTTT. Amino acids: CASSLKGTAGTHF.